This T cell receptor (beta chain) came from a study of cytomegalovirus exposure and HLA in healthy donors. Whole-study context: A data release that came early held roughly 85 million unique TCRs from HLA-typed donors. Genetic ancestry analysis placed over 65% of the 400 or so donors that were genotyped in the Caucasian-associated cluster.

This CDR3 has 16 amino acids. Germline CDR1 SGHVS, CDR2 FNYEAQ. The V end lost 6 bases, the J end lost 2 bases, and 20 bases lay between the germline ends. Vbeta (60) and Jbeta (13) primers were used in the PCR. Here immunoSEQ multiplex PCR was the method, and the copy in TCRdb shows in-frame clones only, minus some. The sample lists approximately 140,000 clones; about 80% were seen once. The TCR sequence derives from a woman in her 40s in good health and CMV-seronegative. The sample comprised PBMCs. This chain links TRBV7-6 with TRBJ2-7; possible D gene TRBD2, 6 bases. The CDR3 reads CASSLTAASDPYEQYF. The CDR3 nucleotides are TGTGCCAGCAGTCTAACGGCGGCTAGCGACCCCTACGAGCAGTACTTC.